The 2 T cell receptor beta chains below all came from one sample that was sequenced in a study of T-cell memory formation after mild COVID-19. Each CDR3 protein gets one entry after TCRdb re-called the 5' RACE reads with MiXCR. Of about 350,000 distinct CDR3 sequences in the sample, around 20% were seen once. The specimen was PBMCs or a T cell subset sorted from them (not recorded which). These receptors all stem from a man younger than 35 who had mild COVID-19 (a few samples of this study predate the infection). Cell type and time point are not known.

The chain combines TRBV3-1 with TRBJ2-5, with D possibly being TRBD2 (5 bases). Trimming stripped 4 bases from V and 1 base from J, with 7 bases between. This CDR3 contains 13 residues. Germline V lookup: CDR1 LGHDT, CDR2 YNNKEL (reference sequence). CDR3 coding DNA: TGTGCCAGCAGCCCGGCGGGCCAAGAGACCCAGTACTTC. It specifies CASSPAGQETQYF.

J is TRBJ2-2 and V is TRBV7-6; 10 bases are a match to TRBD2. The V and J ends lost 2 bases and 7 bases, in that order; junction bases with no gene match: 4. The CDR3 loop spans 15 amino acids. Germline CDR1 and CDR2: SGHVS and FNYEAQ. The CDR3: CASSLSGGENGELFF. The CDR3 DNA is TGTGCCAGCAGCTTAAGCGGGGGGGAAAACGGGGAGCTGTTTTTT.